A single sample is the source of the 5 T cell receptor beta chains below, sequenced in a study of cytomegalovirus exposure and HLA in healthy donors. The PCR contained 60 Vbeta and 13 Jbeta primers. TCRdb's table, derived via immunoSEQ multiplex PCR, lists solely in-frame clones and lacks some. The sample carries approximately 150,000 clones, roughly 73% recorded once. Input material: PBMCs. The receptors were sampled from a woman aged 18-30 years in good health and CMV-seronegative.

V is TRBV9 and J is TRBJ1-6, with 7 bases that match TRBD1. This CDR3 contains 14 residues. V lost 4 bases and J lost 7; bases outside the gene matches: 5. CDR1 is SGDLS and CDR2 is YYNGEE in the germline V gene. For the CDR3, the DNA is TGTGCCAGCAGCCGACAGGGATTGAATTCACCCCTCCACTTT. Its translation is CASSRQGLNSPLHF.

The chain recombines TRBV7-9 with TRBJ1-2; 8 bases line up with TRBD1. Germline V gives CDR1 SEHNR, CDR2 FQNEAQ (reference sequence). V gave up 3 bases and J gave up 6 bases; unmatched junction bases: 3. The CDR3 is 13 residues long. CDR3 in DNA: TGTGCCAGCAGCTTTACAGGGGGTGATGGCTACACCTTC. Residues: CASSFTGGDGYTF.

This clone was found a few times. The chain is built from TRBV4-1 and TRBJ2-7, with a tentative D call TRBD1 (6 bases). This CDR3 is 16 amino acids long. V lost 3 bases, J lost 2 bases, and 17 bases lay in between. Germline V lookup: CDR1 MGHRA, CDR2 YSYEKL. CDR3 amino acids: CASSQGWGQGTYEQYF. The CDR3 DNA follows: TGCGCCAGCAGCCAGGGATGGGGGCAGGGGACCTACGAGCAGTACTTC.

The J gene is TRBJ2-7, the V gene TRBV28; 10 bases line up with TRBD1. The V segment lost 3 bases and the J segment 0 bases; nucleotides outside the gene matches: 8. The CDR3 is made up of 17 amino acids. CDR1 is MDHEN, CDR2 SYDVKM, per germline. The CDR3 loop is CASSLSMGQGSSYEQYV. As DNA, the CDR3 is TGTGCCAGCAGTTTGAGTATGGGACAGGGGAGCTCCTACGAGCAGTACGTC.

This clone was seen more than once but under ten times. This chain connects TRBV5-6 to TRBJ1-1; 8 nucleotides line up with TRBD1. The V gene's germline CDR1 is SGHDT and CDR2 YYEEEE. The CDR3 extends over 15 amino acids. V dropped 4 bases and J dropped 4; count of bases not matched to a gene: 9. This chain's CDR3 is CASSLDRGSTTEAFF. The CDR3 DNA follows: TGTGCCAGCAGCCTAGACAGGGGATCGACCACTGAAGCTTTCTTT.